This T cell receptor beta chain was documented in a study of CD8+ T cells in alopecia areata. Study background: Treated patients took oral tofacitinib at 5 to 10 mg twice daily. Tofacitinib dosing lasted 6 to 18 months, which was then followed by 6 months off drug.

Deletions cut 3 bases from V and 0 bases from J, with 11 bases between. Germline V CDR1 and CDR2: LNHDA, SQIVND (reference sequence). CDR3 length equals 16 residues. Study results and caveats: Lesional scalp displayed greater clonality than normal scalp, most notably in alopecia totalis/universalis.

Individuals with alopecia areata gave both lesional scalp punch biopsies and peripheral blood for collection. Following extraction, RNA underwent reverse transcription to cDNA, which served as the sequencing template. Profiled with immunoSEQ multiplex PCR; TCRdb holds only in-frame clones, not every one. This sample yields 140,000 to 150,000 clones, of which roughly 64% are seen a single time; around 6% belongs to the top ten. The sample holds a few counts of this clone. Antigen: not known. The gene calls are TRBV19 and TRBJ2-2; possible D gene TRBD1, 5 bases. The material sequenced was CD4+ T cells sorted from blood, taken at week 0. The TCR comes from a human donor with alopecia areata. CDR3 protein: CASSMVSTANTGELFF. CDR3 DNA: TGTGCCAGTAGTATGGTGTCGACAGCGAACACCGGGGAGCTGTTTTTT.